This is a list of T cell receptor beta chains from one sample in a study of blood T cell repertoires in COVID-19. Sequencing was performed with immunoSEQ multiplex PCR; in TCRdb, only in-frame clones are kept and a portion is missing. This table has fewer than 300,000 clones, 85% appearing once. Sequencing was performed on PBMCs or T cells enriched from blood (not recorded which). Receptors were obtained from a woman between 45 and 65 years old who had recovered from COVID-19. Both conserved end residues are part of each CDR3. The D gene is left open where the match is weak. A row's size may be missing; if present it is once, few, many or a size class.

V: TRBV5-1
size: -
J: TRBJ1-1
D: -
DNA: TGCGCCAGCAGCTTGTCACTCCGTGAACTTGATGAAGCTTTCTTT
CDR3: CASSLSLRELDEAFF

V: TRBV7-2
size: -
J: TRBJ2-7
D: -
DNA: TGTGCCAGCAGCTTTTCCTCGGGCTACGAGCAGTACTTC
CDR3: CASSFSSGYEQYF

V: TRBV30
size: few
J: TRBJ2-3
D: TRBD2
DNA: TGTGCCTGGAGGGGGCTTCGACTAGCGGGAGGGCCCCTAAATACGCAGTATTTT
CDR3: CAWRGLRLAGGPLNTQYF

V: TRBV2
size: -
J: TRBJ2-5
D: TRBD2
DNA: TGTGCCAGCAGTAGGGCTAGCGGGAGGGAGACCCAGTACTTC
CDR3: CASSRASGRETQYF

V: TRBV27
size: -
J: TRBJ2-1
D: -
DNA: TGTGCCAGCAGGTCCTCTTATCAAGCGGTACGTTACAATGAGCAGTTCTTC
CDR3: CASRSSYQAVRYNEQFF

V: TRBV10-1
size: -
J: TRBJ2-3
D: TRBD2
DNA: TGCGCCAGCAGTCAGGGACTAGCGGCTAGCACAGATACGCAGTATTTT
CDR3: CASSQGLAASTDTQYF

V: TRBV27
size: -
J: TRBJ2-1
D: TRBD2
DNA: TGTGCCAGCAGTTGGGGAGGGGTTGAGCAGTTCTTC
CDR3: CASSWGGVEQFF

V: TRBV4-3
size: -
J: TRBJ2-3
D: TRBD2
DNA: TGCGCCAGCAGCCAAAAAACCGGGACTAATATATATACGCAGTATTTT
CDR3: CASSQKTGTNIYTQYF

V: TRBV7-9
size: once
J: TRBJ1-1
D: -
DNA: TGTGCCAGCAGCTTAGGAACAATCCCTGAAGCTTTCTTT
CDR3: CASSLGTIPEAFF

V: TRBV5-5
size: -
J: TRBJ2-2
D: -
DNA: TGTGCCAGCAGCTCGCATCCTGGGACATCGAACACCGGGGAGCTGTTTTTT
CDR3: CASSSHPGTSNTGELFF

V: TRBV5-6
size: -
J: TRBJ1-5
D: -
DNA: TGTGCCAGCAGCTTGGGACAGGCCAATCAGCCCCAGCATTTT
CDR3: CASSLGQANQPQHF

V: TRBV18
size: -
J: TRBJ2-7
D: TRBD1
DNA: TGTGCCAGCTCACCACCATCAGGGACAGCAATCTACGAGCAGTACTTC
CDR3: CASSPPSGTAIYEQYF

V: TRBV6-5
size: -
J: TRBJ2-3
D: -
DNA: TGTGCCAGCAGAGCCTACGGTGATCCCACAGATACGCAGTATTTT
CDR3: CASRAYGDPTDTQYF

V: TRBV6-5
size: -
J: TRBJ2-7
D: TRBD2
DNA: TGTGCCAGCAGTCCCCCGGGACTATACTACGAGCAGTACTTC
CDR3: CASSPPGLYYEQYF

V: TRBV4-1
size: few
J: TRBJ1-5
D: TRBD1
DNA: TGCGCCAGCAGCCAAGAGCCCAGGGGGACAGCTTACGAAGGACAGCCCCAGCATTTT
CDR3: CASSQEPRGTAYEGQPQHF

V: TRBV6-5
size: -
J: TRBJ2-1
D: TRBD2
DNA: TGTGCCAGCGTTTGGACTAGCGGGAGCAATGAGCAGTTCTTC
CDR3: CASVWTSGSNEQFF

V: TRBV10-3
size: -
J: TRBJ2-1
D: TRBD1
DNA: TGTGCCATCAGTGAGCTTCCGGGACAGGGGAATGAGCAGTTCTTC
CDR3: CAISELPGQGNEQFF

V: TRBV7-9
size: -
J: TRBJ1-2
D: TRBD1
DNA: TGTGCCAGCAGCTTAGCCGGACAGGGGGCAGCTGGCTACACCTTC
CDR3: CASSLAGQGAAGYTF

V: TRBV11-3
size: once
J: TRBJ2-7
D: -
DNA: TGTGCCAGCAGCGGCACTGGGGGGACCTACGAGCAGTACTTC
CDR3: CASSGTGGTYEQYF

V: TRBV3-1/TRBV3-2
size: -
J: TRBJ1-2
D: TRBD1
DNA: TGTGCCAGCAGCCCTACGACAGGGGGTCGGGGCTACACCTTC
CDR3: CASSPTTGGRGYTF

V: TRBV3-1/TRBV3-2
size: -
J: TRBJ2-7
D: -
DNA: TGTGCCAGCAGCCAAGGGATGGGGGCTGGGTACGAGCAGTACTTC
CDR3: CASSQGMGAGYEQYF

V: TRBV13
size: -
J: TRBJ1-4
D: -
DNA: TGTGCCAGCAGCCCAGTAGGGAGAAATGAAAAACTGTTTTTT
CDR3: CASSPVGRNEKLFF

V: TRBV11-2
size: -
J: TRBJ1-3
D: -
DNA: TGTGCCAGCAGGCTAGACAGGAGCTCTGGAAACACCATATATTTT
CDR3: CASRLDRSSGNTIYF

V: TRBV6-2/TRBV6-3
size: -
J: TRBJ2-7
D: TRBD2
DNA: TGTGCCAGCAGTTACCAACCGGGACTAGCTTACGGGCAGTACTTC
CDR3: CASSYQPGLAYGQYF

V: TRBV30
size: -
J: TRBJ2-3
D: -
DNA: TGTGCCTGGAATGCGGGTAGCGCGGTAGATACGCAGTATTTT
CDR3: CAWNAGSAVDTQYF

V: TRBV5-1
size: -
J: TRBJ2-5
D: -
DNA: TGCGCCAGCAGCTTGGTGGGGAGCCAAGAGACCCAGTACTTC
CDR3: CASSLVGSQETQYF

V: TRBV30
size: -
J: TRBJ1-6
D: TRBD1
DNA: TGTGCCTGGAGTGTAGGACAGGATTCACCCCTCCACTTT
CDR3: CAWSVGQDSPLHF

V: TRBV29-1
size: -
J: TRBJ1-1
D: -
DNA: TGCAGCGTAACGACTTCTTCGAACACTGAAGCTTTCTTT
CDR3: CSVTTSSNTEAFF

V: TRBV11-2
size: -
J: TRBJ1-1
D: -
DNA: TGTGCCAGCAGCTTATCAAGGGGTCCCACTGAAGCTTTCTTT
CDR3: CASSLSRGPTEAFF

V: TRBV27
size: -
J: TRBJ1-6
D: -
DNA: TGTGCCAGCGCCGGAGGAGGAGTTTCGCAGTATAATTCACCCCTCCACTTT
CDR3: CASAGGGVSQYNSPLHF

V: TRBV7-9
size: medium-sized
J: TRBJ1-1
D: TRBD1
DNA: TGTGCCAGCAACCCCGAGGGACAGGTGAACACTGAAGCTTTCTTT
CDR3: CASNPEGQVNTEAFF

V: TRBV6-4
size: -
J: TRBJ2-3
D: TRBD2
DNA: TGTGCCAGCAGTGACTCGGGCGGGGGAGGTGCAGATACGCAGTATTTT
CDR3: CASSDSGGGGADTQYF

V: TRBV4-2
size: -
J: TRBJ2-5
D: TRBD2
DNA: TGTGCCAGCAGCCAACCACAAGACATGACTAGCGGAAGACCTCAAGAGACCCAGTACTTC
CDR3: CASSQPQDMTSGRPQETQYF

V: TRBV4-1
size: -
J: TRBJ1-4
D: -
DNA: TGCGCCAGCAGCCAGCGATCGTCAATTGTCACTAATGAAAAACTGTTTTTT
CDR3: CASSQRSSIVTNEKLFF

V: TRBV14
size: -
J: TRBJ2-3
D: TRBD2
DNA: TGTGCCAGCAGCCAAGTAGCGGGGATACCCACAGATACGCAGTATTTT
CDR3: CASSQVAGIPTDTQYF

V: TRBV15
size: -
J: TRBJ2-5
D: TRBD2
DNA: TGTGCCACCAGCAGAACTAGGACTAGTCTGGGAGAGACCCAGTACTTC
CDR3: CATSRTRTSLGETQYF

V: TRBV20-1
size: -
J: TRBJ2-7
D: TRBD1
DNA: TGCAGTGCTAGTGGACAGGGGGCTAACACCTACGAGCAGTACTTC
CDR3: CSASGQGANTYEQYF

V: TRBV15
size: -
J: TRBJ2-6
D: -
DNA: TGTGCCACCAGCAGAGAGCGACAGCTGACGACTGGGGCCAACGTCCTGACTTTC
CDR3: CATSRERQLTTGANVLTF

V: TRBV10-3
size: -
J: TRBJ2-7
D: TRBD2
DNA: TGTGCCATCAGGGAAACTAGCGACTCCTACGAGCAGTACTTC
CDR3: CAIRETSDSYEQYF

V: TRBV7-2
size: -
J: TRBJ1-5
D: -
DNA: TGTGCCAGCAGCTTCGGACAGCCCTCCGGTAATCAGCCCCAGCATTTT
CDR3: CASSFGQPSGNQPQHF

V: TRBV10-1
size: -
J: TRBJ2-2
D: -
DNA: TGCGCCAGCAGCGGGACACCGAACACCGGGGAGCTGTTTTTT
CDR3: CASSGTPNTGELFF

V: TRBV19
size: -
J: TRBJ1-6
D: TRBD1
DNA: TGTGCCACGGGGGACAGGGCCTATAATTCACCCCTCCACTTT
CDR3: CATGDRAYNSPLHF

V: TRBV5-1
size: -
J: TRBJ1-2
D: -
DNA: TGCGCCAGCAGCTTGGAGGGGATCTTAGGCTACACCTTC
CDR3: CASSLEGILGYTF

V: TRBV3-1/TRBV3-2
size: -
J: TRBJ2-1
D: -
DNA: TGTGCCAGCAGCCAGAGGGCGAGCAATGAGCAGTTCTTC
CDR3: CASSQRASNEQFF

V: TRBV6-1
size: once
J: TRBJ1-4
D: -
DNA: TGTGCCAGCAGTGAACCTCCGTCGGGGGAAAAACTGTTTTTT
CDR3: CASSEPPSGEKLFF